This T cell receptor (beta chain) came from a study of molecular identifiers for immune sequencing clone quantification. Study at large: The replicate experiment used RNA from about 21,000 or 97,000 naive CD8 cells. This RNA was split into five aliquots, and four of them were sequenced.

Only a few counts were recorded for this clonotype. Possible read error: a much larger clone is one base away. Likely a read error: the CDR3 ends without its conserved phenylalanine or tryptophan. The naive CD8 libraries originated from between roughly 20,000 and 1,100,000 sorted cells and drew on 10%, 30% or 50% RNA. TCR libraries were built in bulk with a published protocol and specific TCR primers. TCRdb independently ran MiXCR on the PCR reads; one entry per CDR3 protein. The sample contains over 600,000 distinct CDR3 sequences, just under 20% of which appear only once. This clonotype was obtained from a human donor in good health. Some libraries in this study had Jurkat cell RNA spiked in. Input material: naive CD8+ T cells from blood, with Jurkat cell RNA spiked in. This sample's subset: FACS-sorted CD8+CD4-CCR7+CD45RA+ naive T cells.

In DNA, the CDR3 is TGCAGTGCTAGAGACTCGGCGGTGATATACGAGCAGTACCTC. Its translation is CSARDSAVIYEQYL. The chain links TRBV20-1 to TRBJ2-7; D ambiguous. Germline V lookup: CDR1 DFQATT, CDR2 SNEGSKA (reference sequence). CDR3 length: 14 amino acids. Between the trimmed V and J ends, which lost 0 bases and 4 bases, there was a span of 13 bases.